The rows below give T cell receptor beta chains drawn from one sample of a study of identical twins. Via MiXCR, TCRdb re-called the 5' RACE reads, giving one row per CDR3 protein. Here the sample spans 650,000 to 750,000 distinct CDR3 sequences, around 21% being singletons. Another study also made use of these data, one on T cells expressing NK-cell markers.

Sequenced input: PBMCs. These receptors all come from a woman aged 18-29 years in good health. CDR3s include the opening cysteine and the closing phenylalanine or tryptophan. Fields, in order: J gene, D gene, clone size, V gene, CDR3 DNA, CDR3 protein. A D gene is named only where the DNA matches it firmly. Rows may omit the clone size; those that give it use once, few, many or a size class.

TRBJ2-3 | NA | few | TRBV20-1 | TGCAGTGTTTCACTACTCGGACCCACAGATACGCAGTATTTT | CSVSLLGPTDTQYF
TRBJ2-1 | NA | NA | TRBV20-1 | TGCAGTGCTAGATGGGGGAGATCTAGAAATGAGCAGTTCTTC | CSARWGRSRNEQFF
TRBJ2-1 | NA | few | TRBV7-8 | TGTGCCAGCAGCTTTGCGGGGAACAAATACAATGAGCAGTTCTTC | CASSFAGNKYNEQFF
TRBJ2-3 | NA | NA | TRBV12-3/TRBV12-4 | TGTGCCAGCAGTCAACAGCTAATTCGCACAGATACGCAGTATTTT | CASSQQLIRTDTQYF
TRBJ2-2 | TRBD2 | NA | TRBV12-3/TRBV12-4 | TGTGCCAGCAGTTCCGGGACTAGCGGGGGGAAGGAGACCGGGGAGCTGTTTTTT | CASSSGTSGGKETGELFF
TRBJ2-2 | TRBD2 | NA | TRBV12-3/TRBV12-4 | TGTGCCAGCAGTCCGAACACTGGGGGGGCCGGGGAGCTGTTTTTT | CASSPNTGGAGELFF
TRBJ2-7 | NA | NA | TRBV9 | TGTGCCAGCAGCGTAGGGGCGGCAACTTCCGAGCAGTACTTC | CASSVGAATSEQYF
TRBJ2-7 | TRBD2 | few | TRBV12-3/TRBV12-4 | TGTGCCAGCAGTTTAGCAGGAGCGGGGGAGCAGTACTTC | CASSLAGAGEQYF
TRBJ2-3 | NA | few | TRBV27 | TGTGCCAGCGAAGGGACAACCACAGATACGCAGTATTTT | CASEGTTTDTQYF
TRBJ1-1 | NA | many | TRBV5-6 | TGTGCCAGCAGGAATCGAGTTAACACTGAAGCTTTCTTT | CASRNRVNTEAFF
TRBJ1-1 | NA | NA | TRBV7-9 | TGTGCCAGCAGCTCCCGCCGGGACATACTGAACACTGAAGCTTTCTTT | CASSSRRDILNTEAFF
TRBJ2-1 | TRBD2 | NA | TRBV20-1 | TGCAGTGCTAGGGACCCAGGCGGGGGAAGATACAATGAGCAGTTCTTC | CSARDPGGGRYNEQFF
TRBJ2-3 | TRBD2 | NA | TRBV5-1 | TGCGCCAGCAGCTCCTGGACTAGCGGGGTTGGGAGGAAGAGCACAGATACGCAGTATTTT | CASSSWTSGVGRKSTDTQYF
TRBJ2-1 | NA | NA | TRBV7-2 | TGTGCCAGCAGACGGACAGCCTACAATGAGCAGTTCTTC | CASRRTAYNEQFF
TRBJ1-6 | NA | few | TRBV20-1 | TGCAGTGCCATAAAGCAGGGTACCCTCCACTTT | CSAIKQGTLHF
TRBJ2-1 | NA | NA | TRBV4-3 | TGCGCCAGCAGCCAAGGCGCAACCCGCTACAATGAGCAGTTCTTC | CASSQGATRYNEQFF
TRBJ2-1 | TRBD2 | NA | TRBV20-1 | TGCAGTGCTAGAGTCCCCCTAGCGGGAGGGCTCAATGAGCAGTTCTTC | CSARVPLAGGLNEQFF
TRBJ2-3 | NA | few | TRBV15 | TGTGCCACCAGCGGGGGACTCTTTACAGATACGCAGTATTTT | CATSGGLFTDTQYF
TRBJ2-7 | TRBD2 | few | TRBV2 | TGTGCCAGCACCCTCGCATTGGGACTAGGTTCCCACGAGCAGTACTTC | CASTLALGLGSHEQYF
TRBJ1-1 | NA | NA | TRBV5-1 | TGCGCCAGCAGCGAACAGGGTTTAGCTAGTGGTGAAGCTTTCTTT | CASSEQGLASGEAFF
TRBJ2-7 | NA | NA | TRBV6-5 | TGTGCCAGCAGTTACCTTGGGGGCTTCTACGAGCAGTACTTC | CASSYLGGFYEQYF
TRBJ2-7 | TRBD1 | few | TRBV10-3 | TGTGCCATCAGCGCAGACAGGGAATCAAGCCAGCAGTACTTC | CAISADRESSQQYF
TRBJ1-2 | NA | few | TRBV3-1 | TGTGCCAGCAGCCTCAGGGAGATCCATGGCTACACCTTC | CASSLREIHGYTF
TRBJ2-5 | TRBD2 | once | TRBV5-1 | TGCGCCAGCAGCTTTCGGGGGAGGGCCGGAGAGACCCAGTACTTC | CASSFRGRAGETQYF
TRBJ1-2 | NA | NA | TRBV20-1 | TGCAGTGCACCAATGGGCCATAACTATGGCTACACCTTC | CSAPMGHNYGYTF
TRBJ2-7 | NA | many | TRBV6-5 | TGTGCCAGCAGCCCCCCATTCGAGCAGTACTTC | CASSPPFEQYF
TRBJ2-5 | NA | many | TRBV25-1 | TGTGCCAGCAGTGGGTTGCAGGACCCTTTCCAAGAGACCCAGTACTTC | CASSGLQDPFQETQYF
TRBJ2-2 | NA | few | TRBV12-3/TRBV12-4 | TGTGCCAGCAATCCCCGGGGGGCGGGCCCAGGGACCGGGGAGCTGTTTTTT | CASNPRGAGPGTGELFF
TRBJ2-7 | TRBD2 | NA | TRBV20-1 | TGCAGTGCTGCCGGGACTAGCTTCTACGAGCAGTACTTC | CSAAGTSFYEQYF
TRBJ2-4 | NA | few | TRBV7-6 | TGTGCCAGCAGCATCGGGGTCTCGGACGGACTAGCCAAAAACATTCAGTACTTC | CASSIGVSDGLAKNIQYF
TRBJ2-5 | TRBD2 | NA | TRBV9 | TGTGCCAGCAGCCTTAGCGGGGGGGCCGAGACCCAGTACTTC | CASSLSGGAETQYF
TRBJ1-2 | TRBD1 | NA | TRBV13 | TGTGCCAGCAGCCTATCCTCGACAGGGAACTATGGCTACACCTTC | CASSLSSTGNYGYTF
TRBJ2-7 | NA | once | TRBV6-1 | TGTGCCAGCAGTGAAGTTAAGGGTCTAAGCGAGCAGTACTTC | CASSEVKGLSEQYF
TRBJ1-1 | NA | few | TRBV11-2 | TGTGCCAGCAGCCCCCGACAGGAAATAATGAACACTGAAGCTTTCTTT | CASSPRQEIMNTEAFF
TRBJ2-7 | NA | NA | TRBV5-1 | TGCGCCAGCAGCTTGGTTCCAGGGTGGGCCTACGAGCAGTACTTC | CASSLVPGWAYEQYF